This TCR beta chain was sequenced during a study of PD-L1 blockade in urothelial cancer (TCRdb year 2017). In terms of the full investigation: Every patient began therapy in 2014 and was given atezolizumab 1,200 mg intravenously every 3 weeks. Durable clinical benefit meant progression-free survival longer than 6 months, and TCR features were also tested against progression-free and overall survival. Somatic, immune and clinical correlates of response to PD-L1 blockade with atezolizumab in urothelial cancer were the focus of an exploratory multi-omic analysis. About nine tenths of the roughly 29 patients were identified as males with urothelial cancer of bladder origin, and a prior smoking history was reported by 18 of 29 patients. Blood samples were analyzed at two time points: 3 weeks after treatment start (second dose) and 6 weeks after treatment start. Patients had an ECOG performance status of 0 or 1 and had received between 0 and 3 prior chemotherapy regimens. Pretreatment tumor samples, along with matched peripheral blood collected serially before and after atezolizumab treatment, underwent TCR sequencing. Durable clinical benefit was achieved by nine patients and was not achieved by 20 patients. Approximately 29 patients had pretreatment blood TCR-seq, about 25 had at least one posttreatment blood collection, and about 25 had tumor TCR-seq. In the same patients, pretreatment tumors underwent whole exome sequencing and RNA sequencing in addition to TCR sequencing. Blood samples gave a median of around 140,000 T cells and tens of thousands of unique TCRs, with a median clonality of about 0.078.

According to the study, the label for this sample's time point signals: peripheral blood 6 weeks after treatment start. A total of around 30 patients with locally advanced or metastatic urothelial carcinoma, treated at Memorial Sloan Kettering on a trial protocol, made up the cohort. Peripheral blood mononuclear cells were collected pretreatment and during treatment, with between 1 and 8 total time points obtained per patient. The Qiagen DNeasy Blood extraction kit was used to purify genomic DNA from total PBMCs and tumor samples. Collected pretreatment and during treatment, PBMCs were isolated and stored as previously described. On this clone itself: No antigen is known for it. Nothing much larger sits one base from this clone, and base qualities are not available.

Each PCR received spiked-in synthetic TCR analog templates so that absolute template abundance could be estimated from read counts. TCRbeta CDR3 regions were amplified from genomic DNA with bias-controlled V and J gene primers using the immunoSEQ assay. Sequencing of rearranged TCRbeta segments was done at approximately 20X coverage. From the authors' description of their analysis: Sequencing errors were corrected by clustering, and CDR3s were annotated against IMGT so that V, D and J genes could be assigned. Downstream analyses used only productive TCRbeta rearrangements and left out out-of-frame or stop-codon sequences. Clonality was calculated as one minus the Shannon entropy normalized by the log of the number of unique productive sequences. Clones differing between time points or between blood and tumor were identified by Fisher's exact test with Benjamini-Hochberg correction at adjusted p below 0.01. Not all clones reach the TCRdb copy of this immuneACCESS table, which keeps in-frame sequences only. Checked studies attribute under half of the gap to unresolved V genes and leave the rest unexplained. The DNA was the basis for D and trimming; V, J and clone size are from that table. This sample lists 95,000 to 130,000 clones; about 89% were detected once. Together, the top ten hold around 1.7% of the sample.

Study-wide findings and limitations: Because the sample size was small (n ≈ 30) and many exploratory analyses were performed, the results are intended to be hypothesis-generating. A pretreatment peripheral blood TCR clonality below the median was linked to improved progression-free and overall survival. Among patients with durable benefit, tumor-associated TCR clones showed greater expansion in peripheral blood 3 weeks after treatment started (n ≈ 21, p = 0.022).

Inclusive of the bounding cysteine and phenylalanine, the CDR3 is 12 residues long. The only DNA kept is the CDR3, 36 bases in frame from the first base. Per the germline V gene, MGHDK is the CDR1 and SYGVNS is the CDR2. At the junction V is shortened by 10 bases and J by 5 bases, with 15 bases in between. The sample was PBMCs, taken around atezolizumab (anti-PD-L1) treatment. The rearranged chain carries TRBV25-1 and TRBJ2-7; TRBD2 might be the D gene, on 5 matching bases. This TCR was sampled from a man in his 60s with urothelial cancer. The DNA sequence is TGTGCCACAGAGGGAAACCCCGACGAGCAGTACTTC. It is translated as CATEGNPDEQYF.